Sequencing of this TCR beta chain was carried out in a study of blood T cell repertoires in COVID-19. Libraries were prepared by immunoSEQ multiplex PCR; TCRdb keeps only in-frame clonotypes and omits some of them. This sample has some 350,000 clones, with about 88% found just once. Only a few counts were recorded for this clone. The CDR3 is 16 residues long. V was clipped by 4 bases and J by 5 bases, with 15 bases between them. Per the germline V gene, CDR1 is SNHLY and CDR2 is FYNNEI. The gene calls are TRBV2 and TRBJ1-6; possible D gene TRBD1, 6 bases. The sequenced material came from peripheral blood. The origin of this receptor is a woman in her 70s with COVID-19, enrolled during active disease. CDR3 DNA: TGTGCCAGCAGTGTAAACGGTCCAGGGGATAATTCACCCCTCCACTTT. It yields the protein CASSVNGPGDNSPLHF. The full variable domain, in which reference TRBV2 and TRBJ1-6 provide the parts outside the CDR3, is EPEVTQTPSHQVTQMGQEVILRCVPISNHLYFYWYRQILGQKVEFLVSFYNNEISEKSEIFDDQFSVERPDGSNFTLKIRSTKLEDSAMYFCASSVNGPGDNSPLHFGNGTRLTVT.